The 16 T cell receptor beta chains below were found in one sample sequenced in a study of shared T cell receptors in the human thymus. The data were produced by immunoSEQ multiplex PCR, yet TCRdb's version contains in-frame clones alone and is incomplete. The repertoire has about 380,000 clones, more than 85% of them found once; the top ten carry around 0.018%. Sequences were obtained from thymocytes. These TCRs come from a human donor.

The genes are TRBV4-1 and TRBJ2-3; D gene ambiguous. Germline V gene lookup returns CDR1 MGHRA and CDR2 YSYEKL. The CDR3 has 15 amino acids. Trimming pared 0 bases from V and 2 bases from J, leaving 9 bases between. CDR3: CASSQDPTTTDTQYF. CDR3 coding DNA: TGCGCCAGCAGCCAAGATCCCACAACCACAGATACGCAGTATTTT.

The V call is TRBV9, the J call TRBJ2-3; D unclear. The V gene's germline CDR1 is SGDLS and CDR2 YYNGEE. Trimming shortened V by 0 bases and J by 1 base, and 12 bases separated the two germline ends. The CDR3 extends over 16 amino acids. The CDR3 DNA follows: TGTGCCAGCAGCGTAGGAGTAGCTAGTTGCACAGATACGCAGTATTTT. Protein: CASSVGVASCTDTQYF.

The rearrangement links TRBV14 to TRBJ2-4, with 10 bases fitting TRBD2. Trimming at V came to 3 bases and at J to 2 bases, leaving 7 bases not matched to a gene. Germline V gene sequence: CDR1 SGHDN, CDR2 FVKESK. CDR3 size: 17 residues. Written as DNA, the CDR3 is TGTGCCAGCAGCCACCTCACTAGCGGGAAAACCAAAAACATTCAGTACTTC. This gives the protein CASSHLTSGKTKNIQYF.

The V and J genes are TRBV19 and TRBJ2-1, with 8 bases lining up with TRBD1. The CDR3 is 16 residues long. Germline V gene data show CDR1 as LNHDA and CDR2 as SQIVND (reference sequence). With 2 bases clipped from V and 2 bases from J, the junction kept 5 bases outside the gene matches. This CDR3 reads CASSILRQGTYNEQFF. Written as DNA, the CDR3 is TGTGCCAGTAGTATACTTCGACAGGGGACCTACAATGAGCAGTTCTTC.

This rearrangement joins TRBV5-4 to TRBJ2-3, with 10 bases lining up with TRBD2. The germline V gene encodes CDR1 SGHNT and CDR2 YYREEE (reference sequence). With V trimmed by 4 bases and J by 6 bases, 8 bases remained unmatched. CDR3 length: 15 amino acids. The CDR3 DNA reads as TGTGCCAGCAGCGTTATAGCGGGAGGAAGGGATACGCAGTATTTT. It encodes CASSVIAGGRDTQYF.

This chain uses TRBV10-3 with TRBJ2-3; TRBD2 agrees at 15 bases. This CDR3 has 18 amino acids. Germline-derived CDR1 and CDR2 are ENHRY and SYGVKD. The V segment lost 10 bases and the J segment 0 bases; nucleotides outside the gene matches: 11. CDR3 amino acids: CATRTSGRVRSSTDTQYF. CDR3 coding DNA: TGTGCCACCAGGACTAGCGGGAGGGTACGCTCTAGCACAGATACGCAGTATTTT.

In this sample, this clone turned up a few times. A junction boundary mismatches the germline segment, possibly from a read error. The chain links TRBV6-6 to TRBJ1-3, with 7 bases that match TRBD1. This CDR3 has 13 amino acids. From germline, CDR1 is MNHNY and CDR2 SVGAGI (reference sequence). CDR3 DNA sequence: TGTGCCAGCAGTCCCTACCCGACAGGGCCTTACGATTTT. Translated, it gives CASSPYPTGPYDF.

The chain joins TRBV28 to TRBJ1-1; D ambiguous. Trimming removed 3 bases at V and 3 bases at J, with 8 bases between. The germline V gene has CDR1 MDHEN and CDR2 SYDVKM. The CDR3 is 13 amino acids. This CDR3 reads CASSFNIYTEAFF. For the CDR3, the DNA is TGTGCCAGCAGTTTCAACATATACACTGAAGCTTTCTTT. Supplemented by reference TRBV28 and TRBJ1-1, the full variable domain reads DVKVTQSSRYLVKRTGEKVFLECVQDMDHENMFWYRQDPGLGLRLIYFSYDVKMKEKGDIPEGYSVSREKKERFSLILESASTNQTSMYLCASSFNIYTEAFFGQGTRLTVV.

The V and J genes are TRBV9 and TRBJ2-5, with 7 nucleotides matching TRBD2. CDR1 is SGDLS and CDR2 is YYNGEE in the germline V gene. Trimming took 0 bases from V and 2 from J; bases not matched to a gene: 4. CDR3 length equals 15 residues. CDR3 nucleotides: TGTGCCAGCAGCGTAGGCCCTAGCGGTCAAGAGACCCAGTACTTC. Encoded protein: CASSVGPSGQETQYF.

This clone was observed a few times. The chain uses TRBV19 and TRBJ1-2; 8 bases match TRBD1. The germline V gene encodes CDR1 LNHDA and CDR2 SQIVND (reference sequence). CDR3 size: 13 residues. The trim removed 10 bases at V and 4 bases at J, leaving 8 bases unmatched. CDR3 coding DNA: TGTGCCACCCCGGACAGGGAGGGCTATGGCTACACCTTC. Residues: CATPDREGYGYTF. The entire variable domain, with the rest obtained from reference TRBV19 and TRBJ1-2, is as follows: DGGITQSPKYLFRKEGQNVTLSCEQNLNHDAMYWYRQDPGQGLRLIYYSQIVNDFQKGDIAEGYSVSREKKESFPLTVTSAQKNPTAFYLCATPDREGYGYTFGSGTRLTVV.

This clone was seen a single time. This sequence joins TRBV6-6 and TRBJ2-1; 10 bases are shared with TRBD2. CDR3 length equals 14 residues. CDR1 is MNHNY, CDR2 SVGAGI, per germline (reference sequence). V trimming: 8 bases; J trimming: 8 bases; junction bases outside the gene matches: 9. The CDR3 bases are TGTGCCAGCGGGCCTAGCGGGAGTTTAGATGAGCAGTTCTTC. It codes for CASGPSGSLDEQFF.

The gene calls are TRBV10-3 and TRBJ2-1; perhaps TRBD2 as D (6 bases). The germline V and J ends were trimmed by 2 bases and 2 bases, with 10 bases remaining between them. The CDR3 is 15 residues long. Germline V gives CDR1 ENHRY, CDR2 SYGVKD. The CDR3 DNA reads TGTGCCATCAGTGAGGGGGAGGTCCCCTACAATGAGCAGTTCTTC. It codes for CAISEGEVPYNEQFF.

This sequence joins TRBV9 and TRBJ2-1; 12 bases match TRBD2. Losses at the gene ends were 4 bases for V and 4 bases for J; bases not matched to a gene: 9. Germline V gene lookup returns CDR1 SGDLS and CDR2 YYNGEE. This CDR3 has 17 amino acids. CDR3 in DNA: TGTGCCAGCAGCCCATCGACTAGCGGGAGCCCTTACAATGAGCAGTTCTTC. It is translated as CASSPSTSGSPYNEQFF. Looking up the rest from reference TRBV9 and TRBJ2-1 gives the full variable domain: DSGVTQTPKHLITATGQRVTLRCSPRSGDLSVYWYQQSLDQGLQFLIQYYNGEERAKGNILERFSAQQFPDLHSELNLSSLELGDSALYFCASSPSTSGSPYNEQFFGPGTRLTVL.

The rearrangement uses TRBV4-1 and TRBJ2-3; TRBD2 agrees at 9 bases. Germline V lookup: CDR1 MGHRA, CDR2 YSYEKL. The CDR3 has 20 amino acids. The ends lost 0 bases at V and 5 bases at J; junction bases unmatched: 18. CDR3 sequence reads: CASSQDHPFGRAGGLDTQYF. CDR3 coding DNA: TGCGCCAGCAGCCAAGATCACCCTTTTGGTCGAGCGGGAGGACTAGATACGCAGTATTTT.

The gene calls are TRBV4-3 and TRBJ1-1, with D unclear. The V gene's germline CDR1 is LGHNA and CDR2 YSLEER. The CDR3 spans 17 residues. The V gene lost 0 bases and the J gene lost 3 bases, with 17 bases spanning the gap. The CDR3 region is CASSQDSNRLRDTEAFF. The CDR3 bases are TGCGCCAGCAGCCAAGATTCTAACAGACTGAGGGACACTGAAGCTTTCTTT.

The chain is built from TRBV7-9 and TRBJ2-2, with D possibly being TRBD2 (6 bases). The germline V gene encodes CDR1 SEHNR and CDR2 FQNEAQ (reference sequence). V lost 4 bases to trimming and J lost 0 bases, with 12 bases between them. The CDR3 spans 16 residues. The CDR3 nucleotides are TGTGCCAGCAGCTCCTGGGACTCCCCGAACACCGGGGAGCTGTTTTTT. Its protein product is CASSSWDSPNTGELFF. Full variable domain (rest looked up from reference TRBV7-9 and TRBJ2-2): DTGVSQNPRHKITKRGQNVTFRCDPISEHNRLYWYRQTLGQGPEFLTYFQNEAQLEKSRLLSDRFSAERPKGSFSTLEIQRTEQGDSAMYLCASSSWDSPNTGELFFGEGSRLTVL.